The next 18 T cell receptor beta chains were all read from a single sample in a study of tumor-infiltrating lymphocytes in oesophageal squamous cell carcinoma. Each CDR3 protein is one row after TCRdb ran MiXCR on the PCR reads. The data show 10,000 or so distinct CDR3 sequences, approximately 50% seen once. Sequencing was carried out using esophageal tumor tissue. Receptors originate from a female donor with esophageal squamous cell carcinoma.

This rearrangement joins TRBV7-3 to TRBJ1-1, with D perhaps matching TRBD1 (5 bases). The germline CDR1 and CDR2 sequences are SGHTA and FQGTGA. Between the trimmed V and J ends, which lost 2 bases and 1 base, there was a span of 11 bases. The CDR3 contains 15 residues. The CDR3 region has the DNA TGTGCCAGCAGCTTACTCGCAGGGTCGAACACTGAAGCTTTCTTT. This sequence encodes CASSLLAGSNTEAFF.

This clonotype was found many times. J is TRBJ2-3 and V is TRBV27; possible D gene TRBD2, 5 bases. This CDR3 has 16 amino acids. The V end lost 4 bases, the J end lost 0 bases, and 14 bases lay between the germline ends. Looked up from germline, CDR1 is MNHEY and CDR2 is SMNVEV (reference sequence). CDR3 amino acids: CASSSRAVTSTDTQYF. The CDR3 nucleotides are TGTGCCAGCAGTTCGAGAGCGGTTACTAGCACAGATACGCAGTATTTT.

This chain links TRBV7-6 with TRBJ2-5; D is unresolved. From germline, CDR1 is SGHVS and CDR2 FNYEAQ. This CDR3 is 12 amino acids long. V gave up 0 bases and J gave up 4 bases, with 3 bases separating them. Here the CDR3 DNA reads TGTGCCAGCAGCTTAGCGGGAGAGACCCAGTACTTC. This encodes CASSLAGETQYF.

V and J are TRBV7-6 and TRBJ2-1; 9 bases agree with TRBD2. The CDR3 sequence is 15 residues long. The germline gives CDR1 SGHVS, CDR2 FNYEAQ. V lost 0 bases, J lost 4 bases, and 1 base stayed unmatched. In DNA, the CDR3 is TGTGCCAGCAGCTTAGCTAGCGGGAGATACAATGAGCAGTTCTTC. Translated, it gives CASSLASGRYNEQFF.

This clonotype has a single count. The CDR3 ends on some other residue instead of the conserved phenylalanine or tryptophan, so this is likely a read error. Because the CDR3's place on the DNA is in doubt, the DNA is left out and the CDR3 is given as listed by TCRdb. The CDR3 protein is CASSRWATSGAEYEQYFGN. The chain employs TRBV11-2 and TRBJ2-5; the table names TRBD2, a call not compared with the DNA. The CDR3 contains 19 residues when both ends are counted. The germline gives CDR1 SGHAT, CDR2 FQNNGV.

This chain connects TRBV7-2 to TRBJ2-1; D possibly corresponds to TRBD2 (6 bases). Germline V lookup: CDR1 SGHTA, CDR2 FQGNSA. The length of the CDR3 is 14 residues. Trimming pared 5 bases from V and 8 bases from J, leaving 16 bases between. This CDR3 is CASSLGGPSDEQFF. In nucleotides, the CDR3 is TGTGCCAGCAGCCTGGGGGGACCCTCCGATGAGCAGTTCTTC.

This clonotype has only a few counts. The chain employs TRBV11-2 and TRBJ2-5; D remains ambiguous. CDR1 SGHAT and CDR2 FQNNGV come from the germline V gene. V was shortened by 4 bases and J by 3 bases, with 3 bases between the two germline ends. CDR3 size: 11 residues. The CDR3 region is CASSSKETQYF. As DNA, the CDR3 is TGTGCCAGCAGCTCTAAAGAGACCCAGTACTTC.

Only a few counts were recorded for this clonotype. V and J are TRBV7-3 and TRBJ2-3, with TRBD1 matching over 11 bases. The CDR3 is 16 amino acids. The germline gives CDR1 SGHTA, CDR2 FQGTGA. Trimming at V came to 2 bases and at J to 5 bases, leaving 6 bases not matched to a gene. The CDR3 DNA reads as TGTGCCAGCAGCTTAGGAAGGACAGGGGGCGGAGATACGCAGTATTTT. It specifies CASSLGRTGGGDTQYF.

This clonotype appeared a few times. The chain recombines TRBV11-2 with TRBJ2-1; the D gene could be TRBD1 or TRBD2 (5 bases each). The closer fit of TRBJ2-5 to the DNA end suggests the J call may be wrong. The V gene's germline CDR1 is SGHAT and CDR2 FQNNGV. The CDR3 is 14 residues long. The CDR3 is CASSSGRIKETQYF. CDR3 coding DNA: TGTGCCAGCAGCTCGGGACGGATAAAAGAGACCCAGTACTTC.

A remark on this clonotype: The missing conserved phenylalanine or tryptophan at the end of this CDR3 makes a read error likely. The DNA is left out, because the CDR3 cannot be placed on it with certainty; the CDR3 is given as TCRdb lists it. This chain links TRBV28 with TRBJ2-6; the D call TRBD2 from the table was never checked on the DNA. The CDR3 contains 18 residues when both ends are counted. The germline V gene encodes CDR1 MDHEN and CDR2 SYDVKM. CDR3 amino acids: CASRRNSGINQETQYFGA.

This clonotype was counted a single time. This likely comes from a read error, as the CDR3 has no conserved phenylalanine or tryptophan at its end. No DNA is shown, since the ends of the CDR3 on it are uncertain; the CDR3 is the one TCRdb lists. The chain carries TRBV19 and TRBJ1-1; TRBD1, the table's D call, was not compared with the DNA. The CDR3 adds up to 15 amino acids, both ends counted. Germline lookup yields CDR1 LNHDA and CDR2 SQIVND (reference sequence). CDR3 amino acids: CASSLAPRETQYFGP.

The chain carries TRBV7-6 and TRBJ2-5; 8 bases fit TRBD1. Germline CDR1 reads SGHVS; CDR2 reads FNYEAQ. V was clipped by 4 bases and J by 1 base; unmatched bases: 5. CDR3 size: 15 residues. The CDR3 DNA is TGTGCCAGCAGCTACGGACAGGGACCCCAAGAGACCCAGTACTTC. Translation gives CASSYGQGPQETQYF.

CDR3 bases: TGTGCCAGCAGCCCACCGGGACAGATTTACGAGCAGTACTTC. Translated: CASSPPGQIYEQYF. The chain has TRBV7-8 and TRBJ2-7; 7 positions match TRBD1. Germline loops: CDR1 SGHVS, CDR2 FQNEAQ. V trimming: 5 bases; J trimming: 4 bases; junction bases outside the gene matches: 8. The CDR3 covers 14 residues.

The V and J genes are TRBV6-6 and TRBJ1-2; D is perhaps TRBD1 (6 bases). Germline CDR1 is MNHNY and CDR2 is SVGAGI (reference sequence). The CDR3 has 14 amino acids. Trimming took 6 bases from V and 7 from J, leaving 18 bases between them. The CDR3 DNA is TGTGCCAGCAGCGTCTCCGGACAGACGACTGGCTACACCTTC. It specifies CASSVSGQTTGYTF.

This clonotype came up many times. The J gene is TRBJ1-1, the V gene TRBV19; TRBD1 is a possible D gene (6 bases). This CDR3 is built from 16 residues. Trimming removed 4 bases from V and 3 bases from J, with 18 bases in between. CDR1 and CDR2 from the germline V gene are LNHDA and SQIVND (reference sequence). CDR3: CASSRLGGVVDTEAFF. The CDR3 region has the DNA TGTGCCAGTAGTAGGCTAGGGGGAGTAGTGGACACTGAAGCTTTCTTT.

By share of the sample, this clonotype is large. The chain uses TRBV7-6 and TRBJ1-2; TRBD1 is a possible D gene (5 bases). The CDR3 covers 12 residues. CDR1 and CDR2 from the germline V gene are SGHVS and FNYEAQ. Trimming shortened V by 5 bases and J by 2 bases, and 6 bases separated the two germline ends. The CDR3 DNA follows: TGTGCCAGCAGCCGGGACAACTATGGCTACACCTTC. Amino acid sequence: CASSRDNYGYTF.

This clonotype was seen a single time. The chain carries TRBV6-8 and TRBJ2-7, with D possibly matching TRBD1 (5 bases). The J call may be incorrect, as the DNA end agrees better with TRBJ1-2. CDR3 length: 13 amino acids. Germline values: CDR1 MNHGY, CDR2 SAAAGT. The CDR3 nucleotides are TGTGCCAGCAGCCGCGGGACCGAGTATAGCTACACCTTC. Residues: CASSRGTEYSYTF.

This clonotype came up many times. This chain links TRBV18 with TRBJ1-1, with TRBD1 matching 8 bases. This CDR3 contains 12 residues. CDR1 KGHSH and CDR2 LQKENI come from the germline V gene. V shed 4 bases and J 8 bases; nucleotides not matched to a gene: 3. CDR3: CASSLTGAEAFF. The CDR3 bases are TGTGCCAGCTCACTGACAGGGGCAGAAGCTTTCTTT.